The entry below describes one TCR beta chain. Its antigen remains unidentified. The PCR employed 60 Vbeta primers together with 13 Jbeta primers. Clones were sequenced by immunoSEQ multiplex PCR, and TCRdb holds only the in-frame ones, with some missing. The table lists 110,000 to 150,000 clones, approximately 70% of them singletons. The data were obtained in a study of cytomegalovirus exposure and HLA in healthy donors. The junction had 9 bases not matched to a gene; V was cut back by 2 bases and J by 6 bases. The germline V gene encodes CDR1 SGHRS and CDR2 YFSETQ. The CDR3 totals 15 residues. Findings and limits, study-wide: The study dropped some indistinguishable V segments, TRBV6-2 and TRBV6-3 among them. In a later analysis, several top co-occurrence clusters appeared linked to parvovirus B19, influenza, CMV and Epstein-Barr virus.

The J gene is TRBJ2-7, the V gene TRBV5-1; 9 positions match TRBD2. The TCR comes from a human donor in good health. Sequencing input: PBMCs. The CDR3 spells CASSLSGTSTAEQYF. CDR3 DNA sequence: TGCGCCAGCAGCTTATCCGGGACTAGCACTGCCGAGCAGTACTTC.